Listed below are T cell receptor beta chains from one sample, sequenced in a study of CD8 T cells in ankylosing spondylitis. TCRdb ran MiXCR on the 5' RACE reads and lists one entry per CDR3 protein. This table holds over 95,000 distinct CDR3 sequences, roughly 8.3% found once. Material: blood, either unsorted or a sorted T cell fraction (not recorded which). These TCRs come from a male donor with ankylosing spondylitis or in good health (not recorded which). The CDR3 runs from the conserved cysteine through the conserved F or W. The D gene is left open where the match is weak.

V | length | D | CDR3
TRBV6-2/TRBV6-3 | 13 | NA | CASSPIRGFEQFF
TRBV12-3/TRBV12-4 | 14 | NA | CASSLGVRSTEAFF
TRBV10-3 | 15 | TRBD2 | CAIRRTSGSTDTQYF
TRBV5-1 | 16 | TRBD1 | CASSLVGQGLWNEQFF
TRBV12-3/TRBV12-4 | 12 | NA | CASKFRDGEAFF
TRBV18 | 14 | NA | CASSPDRTPNEQFF
TRBV19 | 12 | NA | CASRALDADYTF
TRBV7-2 | 15 | TRBD1 | CASSFEGAAGNTIYF
TRBV7-6 | 13 | NA | CASSRGLAAELFF
TRBV4-3 | 14 | NA | CASSQSGAYTEAFF
TRBV7-2 | 15 | NA | CASSERGNRGNEQFF
TRBV28 | 16 | TRBD2 | CASSDPAGEAKNIQYF
TRBV11-2 | 11 | NA | CASSMSYEQYF
TRBV27 | 12 | NA | CASGGPQETQYF
TRBV20-1 | 12 | NA | CSARGVNEKLFF
TRBV4-2 | 16 | TRBD2 | CASSQGGSGGADTQYF
TRBV29-1 | 14 | NA | CSVDSLLSYNEQFF
TRBV9 | 14 | NA | CASSEPRSPDEQFF
TRBV7-3 | 16 | TRBD1 | CASSFIMTGGGYEQYF
TRBV3-1 | 15 | TRBD2 | CASSRITSGVETQYF
TRBV6-2/TRBV6-3 | 12 | NA | CASSYQSYEQYF
TRBV12-3/TRBV12-4 | 16 | NA | CASSREGGVTNEKLFF
TRBV5-1 | 13 | NA | CASSRLENTEAFF
TRBV27 | 16 | NA | CASRQGPRGRNQPQHF
TRBV20-1 | 12 | NA | CSARGGGDSYTF
TRBV11-1 | 14 | NA | CASGPKVNTGELFF
TRBV29-1 | 13 | TRBD1 | CSARQGGPTEAFF
TRBV20-1 | 14 | TRBD2 | CSARPSGSTDTQYF
TRBV12-3/TRBV12-4 | 14 | NA | CASSFQMPRTEAFF
TRBV4-1 | 16 | TRBD1 | CASSQQDRERNQPQHF
TRBV5-6 | 15 | NA | CASSLPGSSTDTQYF
TRBV5-6 | 13 | NA | CASSQFGFETQYF
TRBV15 | 16 | NA | CATSRGKISGANVLTF
TRBV7-8 | 15 | TRBD1 | CASSLAGGTGDGYTF
TRBV11-2 | 13 | NA | CASSFGFTDTQYF
TRBV13 | 13 | NA | CASSVRGLAEAFF
TRBV18 | 14 | NA | CASSPPSGANVLTF
TRBV27 | 13 | NA | CASSLVSMQPQHF
TRBV20-1 | 16 | TRBD2 | CSARDGTSASPYEQYF
TRBV29-1 | 12 | TRBD1 | CSGTTGGETQYF
TRBV3-1 | 14 | TRBD2 | CASSPGTSLTTQYF
TRBV20-1 | 14 | TRBD1 | CSARFPGQGYEQYF
TRBV3-1 | 14 | NA | CASSRRADTGELFF
TRBV5-6 | 13 | NA | CASSNPLSIGQYF
TRBV30 | 11 | NA | CAWRPAYEQYF
TRBV12-5 | 13 | NA | CASGPTANYGYTF
TRBV7-3 | 14 | TRBD1 | CASSWDSSYNEQFF
TRBV11-3 | 15 | TRBD1 | CASSPRQGPYNEQFF
TRBV27 | 13 | NA | CATSRGFNEKLFF
TRBV7-6 | 16 | NA | CASSLGIGYIGNEQFF
TRBV3-1 | 19 | TRBD2 | CACCLYWTSGRENTGELFF
TRBV5-5 | 16 | NA | CASSLSSRGSYNEQFF
TRBV14 | 15 | NA | CASRRTWTYDFEAFF
TRBV2 | 16 | NA | CASSEERGGGANVLTF